The clone carrying this T cell receptor (beta chain) was counted many times. The antigen is undetermined. This record comes from a study of T cell clonality in common variable immunodeficiency. General study findings and limits: CVID subjects shared fewer TCRbeta clones than healthy controls did. CVID subjects showed higher TCRbeta clonality than healthy controls.

Blood samples were heparinized, roughly 5 to 8 ml per donor. Clones were read by immunoSEQ multiplex PCR, and TCRdb kept only the in-frame ones, dropping some. The sample includes roughly 30,000 clones, none of them occurring once. Sequencing was performed on peripheral blood mononuclear cells. The source is a person aged 18-70 years in good health.

CDR3 bases read: TGTGCCAGTACCCCCCGGACAGGGAGGGATGAAAAA. It yields the protein CASTPRTGRDEK. In full, the CDR3 reads CASTPRTGRDEKLFF. This chain joins TRBV19 and TRBJ1-4, with TRBD1 matching over 8 bases. Read sequence stops 3 residues before the CDR3 end, and the germline J gene provides the missing end. The germline CDR1 and CDR2 sequences are LNHDA and SQIVND (reference sequence). V trimming: 7 bases; J trimming: 6 bases; junction bases outside the gene matches: 10. This CDR3 has 15 amino acids. Full variable domain (missing parts from reference TRBV19 and TRBJ1-4): DGGITQSPKYLFRKEGQNVTLSCEQNLNHDAMYWYRQDPGQGLRLIYYSQIVNDFQKGDIAEGYSVSREKKESFPLTVTSAQKNPTAFYLCASTPRTGRDEKLFFGSGTQLSVL.